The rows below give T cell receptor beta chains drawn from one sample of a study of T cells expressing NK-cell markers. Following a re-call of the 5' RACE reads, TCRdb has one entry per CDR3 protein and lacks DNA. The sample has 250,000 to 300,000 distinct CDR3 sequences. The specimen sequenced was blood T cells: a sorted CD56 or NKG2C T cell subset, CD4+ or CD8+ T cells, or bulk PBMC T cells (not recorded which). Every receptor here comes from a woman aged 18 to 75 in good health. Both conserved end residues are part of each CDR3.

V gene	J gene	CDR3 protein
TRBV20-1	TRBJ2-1	CSARDHSVSYNEQFF
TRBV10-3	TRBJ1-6	CAAGTGSPLHF
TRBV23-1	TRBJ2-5	CASSQGAPSGGLHQETQYF
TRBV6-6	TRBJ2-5	CASSAGTGETQYF
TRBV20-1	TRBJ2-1	CSPLMRTSLYNEQFF
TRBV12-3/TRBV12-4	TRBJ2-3	CASSPPRREDPRDTQYF
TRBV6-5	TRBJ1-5	CASSSRALAQPQHF
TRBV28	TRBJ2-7	CASTPDRWGGPHEQYF
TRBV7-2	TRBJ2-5	CASSPVGPSLQETQYF
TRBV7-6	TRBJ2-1	CASSLMAGGINEQFF
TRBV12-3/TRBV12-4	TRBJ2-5	CASSPQAGGETQYF